These 14 T cell receptor beta chains were all obtained from the same sample, sequenced in a study of blood T cells in healthy people across ages. A second PCR of 7 to 11 cycles used a sample-barcoded 5' primer and a J-beta primer mix. One entry per CDR3 protein, called by TCRdb with MiXCR from the 5' RACE reads. Among around 790,000 distinct CDR3 sequences listed, more than 40% were seen once. Specimen: blood. These receptors originate from a man aged 60 to 69 in good health.

As to this clonotype: The junction departs from germline at one end; a sequencing error may be responsible. The chain employs TRBV9 and TRBJ1-2; 9 nucleotides line up with TRBD1. Germline assignment: CDR1 SGDLS and CDR2 YYNGEE. This CDR3 contains 15 residues. CDR3 coding DNA: TGTGCCAGCAGCGATCCCGGGACAGGGTCCTATGGTTACACCTTC. It codes for CASSDPGTGSYGYTF.

This clonotype has at least ten counts. V and J are TRBV6-2 or TRBV6-3 and TRBJ2-4; the D gene is possibly TRBD2 (5 bases). The CDR3 is made up of 15 amino acids. V lost 10 bases, J lost 0 bases, and 16 bases lay in between. Germline V CDR1 and CDR2: MNHEY, SVGEGT. CDR3 bases: TGTGCCATTCAAGGCTCCGGGGTAGCCAAAAACATTCAGTACTTC. Translated, it gives CAIQGSGVAKNIQYF.

This clonotype turned up a few times. The V gene is TRBV20-1, the J gene TRBJ1-5; D is undetermined. This CDR3 region has 14 residues. The V end was cut by 0 bases, the J end by 0 bases, with 6 bases between. CDR1 is DFQATT and CDR2 is SNEGSKA in the germline V gene (reference sequence). The CDR3 DNA is TGCAGTGCTAGAGATCCCGGTAGCAATCAGCCCCAGCATTTT. Its protein product is CSARDPGSNQPQHF.

The chain links TRBV7-9 to TRBJ2-5, with 9 positions matching TRBD1. The CDR3 runs 13 residues. Trimming cost V 1 base and J 12 bases; bases outside gene matches: 6. CDR1 and CDR2 from the germline V gene are SEHNR and FQNEAQ (reference sequence). CDR3 protein: CASSLGGTGSKYF. The CDR3 DNA reads as TGTGCCAGCAGCTTAGGAGGGACAGGGAGTAAGTACTTC.

The J gene is TRBJ2-7, the V gene TRBV6-1, with TRBD2 matching over 9 bases. The junction had 11 bases not matched to a gene; V was cut back by 7 bases and J by 4 bases. From germline, CDR1 is MNHNS and CDR2 SASEGT. The CDR3 length is 15 residues. In nucleotides, the CDR3 is TGTGCCAGCACCCACGGCCTAGCGGGGCATTACGAGCAGTACTTC. It codes for CASTHGLAGHYEQYF.

This chain uses TRBV20-1 with TRBJ2-5; D is tentatively TRBD1 or TRBD2 (6 bases each). The end of the DNA is better explained by TRBJ2-7, so the J call may be wrong. The CDR3 consists of 15 residues. Germline V CDR1 and CDR2: DFQATT, SNEGSKA (reference sequence). The CDR3 nucleotides read TGCAGTGCTAGCAGATTGCGGGACAAGAACTACGAGCAGTACTTC. Its translation is CSASRLRDKNYEQYF.

The V call is TRBV6-2 or TRBV6-3, the J call TRBJ2-3; D gene ambiguous. This CDR3 has 12 amino acids. Germline CDR1 reads MNHEY; CDR2 reads SVGEGT. V lost 0 bases to trimming and J lost 8 bases, with 6 bases between them. CDR3 sequence reads: CASSYSPGTQYF. The CDR3, as DNA: TGTGCCAGCAGTTACTCCCCTGGTACGCAGTATTTT.

This chain connects TRBV6-5 to TRBJ1-5, with 11 bases aligning to TRBD1. Germline CDR1 reads MNHEY; CDR2 reads SVGAGI. V lost 5 bases and J lost 8; bases outside the gene matches: 5. This CDR3 region has 14 residues. The CDR3 DNA is TGTGCCAGCAGTGAGGACAGGGGGCAGGAGCCCCAGCATTTT. Protein product: CASSEDRGQEPQHF.

This clonotype was counted between two and nine times. The genes are TRBV29-1 and TRBJ2-4; D unresolved. The CDR3 is 13 residues long. Germline CDR1 is SQVTM and CDR2 is ANQGSEA. Trimming pared 0 bases from V and 10 bases from J, leaving 13 bases between. The CDR3 DNA reads TGCAGCGTTGAAGAGTCCCTATCTTCAATTCAGTACTTC. Amino acids: CSVEESLSSIQYF.

This sequence joins TRBV13 and TRBJ2-3; D gene uncertain. CDR3 size: 13 residues. Deletions cut 5 bases from V and 6 bases from J, with 12 bases between. CDR1 is PRHDT and CDR2 is FYEKMQ in the germline V gene (reference sequence). CDR3 amino acids: CASSTSPADTQYF. The CDR3 DNA reads as TGTGCCAGCAGCACCTCGCCAGCGGATACGCAGTATTTT.

There are a few counts of this clonotype. The chain uses TRBV25-1 and TRBJ2-5; 11 bases are shared with TRBD2. Trimming removed 11 bases from V and 3 bases from J; junction bases left unmatched: 11. CDR1 is MGHDK, CDR2 SYGVNS, per germline. The CDR3 covers 15 residues. The CDR3, as DNA: TGTGCCTCCCGGGGCCCACTAGCGGGAGAAGAGACCCAGTACTTC. Translated, it gives CASRGPLAGEETQYF. The full variable domain, rest sourced from reference TRBV25-1 and TRBJ2-5, is EADIYQTPRYLVIGTGKKITLECSQTMGHDKMYWYQQDPGMELHLIHYSYGVNSTEKGDLSSESTVSRIRTEHFPLTLESARPSHTSQYLCASRGPLAGEETQYFGPGTRLLVL.

Concerning this clonotype itself: The germline gene is not matched at one end of the junction; a read error may be the cause. This rearrangement joins TRBV9 to TRBJ1-5, with a weak D call TRBD1 (5 bases). From germline, CDR1 is SGDLS and CDR2 YYNGEE. This CDR3 is 14 amino acids long. CDR3 in amino acids: CVSSPQGGAQPQHF. In DNA form, the CDR3 reads TGTGTCAGCAGCCCTCAGGGTGGGGCTCAGCCCCAGCATTTT.

This clonotype was found once. Sequence at one end of the junction differs from germline and may be a read error. V usage is TRBV24-1 and J usage is TRBJ2-6; 10 bases agree with TRBD1. Looked up from germline, CDR1 is KGHDR and CDR2 is SFDVKD. This CDR3 comprises 16 residues. The CDR3 DNA reads as TGTGCCACCAGTAGACAGGGGGCAGGTGGGGCCAACGCCCTGACTTTC. Its protein product is CATSRQGAGGANALTF.

This clonotype was recorded at least ten times. The rearrangement uses TRBV3-1 and TRBJ2-5, with D possibly being TRBD2 (6 bases). Germline CDR1 is LGHDT and CDR2 is YNNKEL (reference sequence). Trimming left V 1 base short and J 5 bases short, with 14 bases between. The CDR3 is 15 amino acids. The CDR3 protein is CASSQGSAGGETQYF. The CDR3 coding sequence is TGTGCCAGCAGCCAAGGCTCAGCGGGTGGGGAGACCCAGTACTTC.